The rows below give T cell receptor beta chains drawn from one sample of a study of blood T cell repertoires in COVID-19. Assay: immunoSEQ multiplex PCR; the TCRdb copy retains only in-frame clones and omits some. The data contain about 140,000 clones, over 80% of them singletons. The source material was peripheral blood. These receptors were obtained from a human donor in a cohort sampled during active COVID-19. CDR3s include the opening cysteine and the closing phenylalanine or tryptophan. A D gene is named only where the DNA matches it firmly. Only some rows state a clone size, as once, few, many or a class for expanded clones.

clone_size: .
d_call: .
j_call: TRBJ1-2
v_call: TRBV5-1
cdr3_nt: TGCGCCAGCAGCCAGTCAGCGGACCTTAACTATGGCTACACCTTC
cdr3_aa: CASSQSADLNYGYTF

clone_size: few
d_call: .
j_call: TRBJ2-2
v_call: TRBV6-5
cdr3_nt: TGTGCCAGCCGAAGGCAGGGCAACACCGGGGAGCTGTTTTTT
cdr3_aa: CASRRQGNTGELFF

clone_size: .
d_call: .
j_call: TRBJ2-1
v_call: TRBV19
cdr3_nt: TGTGCCAGTTCGGGAGCCACTCACAATGAGCAGTTCTTC
cdr3_aa: CASSGATHNEQFF

clone_size: once
d_call: TRBD2
j_call: TRBJ2-3
v_call: TRBV29-1
cdr3_nt: TGCAGCGTTGATAGGGAGGGAGCAGATACGCAGTATTTT
cdr3_aa: CSVDREGADTQYF

clone_size: .
d_call: .
j_call: TRBJ1-6
v_call: TRBV7-2
cdr3_nt: TGTGCCAGCAGCGGAGGGGATATATATTCACCCCTCCACTTT
cdr3_aa: CASSGGDIYSPLHF

clone_size: .
d_call: .
j_call: TRBJ1-1
v_call: TRBV18
cdr3_nt: TGTGCCAGCTCACTGGACAGTTCGAACACTGAAGCTTTCTTT
cdr3_aa: CASSLDSSNTEAFF

clone_size: .
d_call: .
j_call: TRBJ2-1
v_call: TRBV6-2/TRBV6-3
cdr3_nt: TGTGCCAGCAGTTTTCGTAGCGGATATGAGCAGTTCTTC
cdr3_aa: CASSFRSGYEQFF

clone_size: .
d_call: TRBD2
j_call: TRBJ2-7
v_call: TRBV19
cdr3_nt: TGTGCCACACAGACTAGCGGGAGCTACGAGCAGTACTTC
cdr3_aa: CATQTSGSYEQYF

clone_size: .
d_call: TRBD1
j_call: TRBJ2-2
v_call: TRBV3-1/TRBV3-2
cdr3_nt: TGTGCCAGCAGCCGAGCTGGGACAGGGAACACCGGGGAGCTGTTTTTT
cdr3_aa: CASSRAGTGNTGELFF

clone_size: .
d_call: TRBD1
j_call: TRBJ1-1
v_call: TRBV14
cdr3_nt: TGTGCCAGCAGCCAACTCACAGGGGTTAACACTGAAGCTTTCTTT
cdr3_aa: CASSQLTGVNTEAFF

clone_size: .
d_call: .
j_call: TRBJ1-1
v_call: TRBV27
cdr3_nt: TGTGCCAGCAGTTTATGGAGACGGAGTACTGAAGCTTTCTTT
cdr3_aa: CASSLWRRSTEAFF